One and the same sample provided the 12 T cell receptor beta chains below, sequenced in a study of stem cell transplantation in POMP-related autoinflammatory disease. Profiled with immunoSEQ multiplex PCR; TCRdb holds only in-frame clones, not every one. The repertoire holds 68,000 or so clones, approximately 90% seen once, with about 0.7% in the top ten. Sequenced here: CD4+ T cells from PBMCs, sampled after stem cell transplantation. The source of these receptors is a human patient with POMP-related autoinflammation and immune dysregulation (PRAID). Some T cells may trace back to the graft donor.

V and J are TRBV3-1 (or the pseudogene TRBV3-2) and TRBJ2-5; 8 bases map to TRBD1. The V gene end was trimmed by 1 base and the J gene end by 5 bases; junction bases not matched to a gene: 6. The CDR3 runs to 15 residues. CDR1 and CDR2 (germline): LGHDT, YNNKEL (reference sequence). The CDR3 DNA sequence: TGTGCCAGCAGCCAAGGGGGACAGGCCGGGGAGACCCAGTACTTC. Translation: CASSQGGQAGETQYF.

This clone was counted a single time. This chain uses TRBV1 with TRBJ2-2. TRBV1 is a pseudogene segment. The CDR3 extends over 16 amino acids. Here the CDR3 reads CTSSHTPLAVAGELFF. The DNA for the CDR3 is TGCACCAGCAGCCACACCCCTCTGGCAGTAGCCGGGGAGCTGTTTTTT.

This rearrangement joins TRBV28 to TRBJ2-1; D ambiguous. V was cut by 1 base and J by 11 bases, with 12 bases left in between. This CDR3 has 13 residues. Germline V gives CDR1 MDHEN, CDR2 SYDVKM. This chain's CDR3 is CASSLFAQRKQFF. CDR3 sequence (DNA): TGTGCCAGCAGTTTATTCGCCCAAAGGAAGCAGTTCTTC.

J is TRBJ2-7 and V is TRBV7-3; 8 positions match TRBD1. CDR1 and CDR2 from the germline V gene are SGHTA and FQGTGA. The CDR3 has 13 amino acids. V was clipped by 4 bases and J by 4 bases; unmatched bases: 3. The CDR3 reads CASSWNRGYEQYF. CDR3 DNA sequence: TGTGCCAGCAGCTGGAACAGGGGGTACGAGCAGTACTTC.

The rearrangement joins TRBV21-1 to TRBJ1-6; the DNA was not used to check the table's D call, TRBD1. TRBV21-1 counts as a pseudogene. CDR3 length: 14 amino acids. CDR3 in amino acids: CASSGGQGDSPLHF. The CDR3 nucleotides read TGTGCCAGCAGCGGGGGACAGGGTGATTCACCCCTCCACTTT.

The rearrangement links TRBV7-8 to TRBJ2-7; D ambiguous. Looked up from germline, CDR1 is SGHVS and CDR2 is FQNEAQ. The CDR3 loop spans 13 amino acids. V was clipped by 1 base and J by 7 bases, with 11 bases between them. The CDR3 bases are TGTGCCAGCAGCTTAGTGGCGACTGGAGAGCAGTACGTC. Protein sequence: CASSLVATGEQYV.

CDR3 amino acids: CASSLGPIGHGDGPQHF. The CDR3, as DNA: TGCGCCAGCAGCTTGGGGCCCATTGGACATGGGGACGGGCCCCAGCATTTT. The rearrangement uses TRBV5-1 and TRBJ1-5, with a tentative D call TRBD1 (5 bases). Germline CDR1 reads SGHRS; CDR2 reads YFSETQ. V was pared by 0 bases and J by 9 bases, with 22 bases between. This CDR3 spans 17 amino acids. Full variable domain (outside the CDR3, taken from reference TRBV5-1 and TRBJ1-5): KAGVTQTPRYLIKTRGQQVTLSCSPISGHRSVSWYQQTPGQGLQFLFEYFSETQRNKGNFPGRFSGRQFSNSRSEMNVSTLELGDSALYLCASSLGPIGHGDGPQHFGDGTRLSIL.

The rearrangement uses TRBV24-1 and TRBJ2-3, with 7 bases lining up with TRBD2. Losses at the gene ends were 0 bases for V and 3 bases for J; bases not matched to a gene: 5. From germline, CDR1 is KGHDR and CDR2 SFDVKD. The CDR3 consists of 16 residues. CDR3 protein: CATSDLLPAGTDTQYF. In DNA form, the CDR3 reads TGTGCCACCAGTGATTTGCTGCCAGCGGGAACAGATACGCAGTATTTT.

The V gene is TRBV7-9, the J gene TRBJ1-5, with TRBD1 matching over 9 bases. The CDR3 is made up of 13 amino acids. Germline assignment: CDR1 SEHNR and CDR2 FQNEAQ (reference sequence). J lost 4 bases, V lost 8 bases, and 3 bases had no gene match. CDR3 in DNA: TGTGCCAGCGGAGGACAGGGGAATCAGCCCCAGCATTTT. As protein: CASGGQGNQPQHF.

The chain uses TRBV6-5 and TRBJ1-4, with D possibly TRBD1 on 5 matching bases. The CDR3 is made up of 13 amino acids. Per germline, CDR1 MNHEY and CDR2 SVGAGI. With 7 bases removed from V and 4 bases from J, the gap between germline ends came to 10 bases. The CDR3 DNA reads TGTGCCAGCACCGACAGCCTTAATGAAAAACTGTTTTTT. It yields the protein CASTDSLNEKLFF.

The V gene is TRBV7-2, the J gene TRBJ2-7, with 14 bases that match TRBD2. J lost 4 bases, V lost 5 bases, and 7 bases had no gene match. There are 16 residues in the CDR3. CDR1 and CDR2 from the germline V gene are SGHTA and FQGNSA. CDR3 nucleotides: TGTGCCAGCAGCCCGGGGGGACTAGCGGGAGTGTACGAGCAGTACTTC. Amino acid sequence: CASSPGGLAGVYEQYF.

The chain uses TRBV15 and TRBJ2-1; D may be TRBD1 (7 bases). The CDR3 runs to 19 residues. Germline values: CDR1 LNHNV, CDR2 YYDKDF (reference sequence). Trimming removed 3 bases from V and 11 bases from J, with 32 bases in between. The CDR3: CATSRVSGAGGRLDDQQFF. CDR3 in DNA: TGTGCCACCAGCAGGGTATCGGGGGCAGGGGGGAGACTGGATGATCAGCAGTTCTTC.